Described below is a single T cell receptor beta chain sequence and its context. The sample is drawn from a study of cytomegalovirus exposure and HLA in healthy donors. PCR amplification relied on 60 Vbeta primers (plus 13 Jbeta primers). Here immunoSEQ multiplex PCR was the method, and the copy in TCRdb shows in-frame clones only, minus some. In total, the table holds fewer than 100,000 clones. Sequencing was done on a sample of PBMCs. The receptor comes from a man aged 50-59 years in good health and CMV-seronegative.

CDR3 nucleotide sequence: TGTGCCTGGATTCTAGCGGGGGGGCGACCTAGCACAGATACGCAGTATTTT. This translates into CAWILAGGRPSTDTQYF. This rearrangement joins TRBV30 to TRBJ2-3; 12 bases are shared with TRBD2. The CDR3 contains 17 residues. CDR1 is GTSNPN, CDR2 SVGIG, per germline (reference sequence). Trimming removed 4 bases from V and 0 bases from J; junction bases left unmatched: 8.